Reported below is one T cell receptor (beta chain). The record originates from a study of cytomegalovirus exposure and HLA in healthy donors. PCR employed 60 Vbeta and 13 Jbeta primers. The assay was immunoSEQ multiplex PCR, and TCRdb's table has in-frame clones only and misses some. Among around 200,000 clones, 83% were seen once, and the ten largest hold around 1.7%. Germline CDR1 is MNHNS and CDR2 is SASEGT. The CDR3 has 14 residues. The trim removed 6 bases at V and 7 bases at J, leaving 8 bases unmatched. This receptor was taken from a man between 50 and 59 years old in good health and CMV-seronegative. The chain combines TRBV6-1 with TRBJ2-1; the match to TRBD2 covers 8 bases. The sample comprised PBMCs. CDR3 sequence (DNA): TGTGCCAGCAGCCTCGGGGGGGTCCGAAATGAGCAGTTCTTC. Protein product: CASSLGGVRNEQFF.